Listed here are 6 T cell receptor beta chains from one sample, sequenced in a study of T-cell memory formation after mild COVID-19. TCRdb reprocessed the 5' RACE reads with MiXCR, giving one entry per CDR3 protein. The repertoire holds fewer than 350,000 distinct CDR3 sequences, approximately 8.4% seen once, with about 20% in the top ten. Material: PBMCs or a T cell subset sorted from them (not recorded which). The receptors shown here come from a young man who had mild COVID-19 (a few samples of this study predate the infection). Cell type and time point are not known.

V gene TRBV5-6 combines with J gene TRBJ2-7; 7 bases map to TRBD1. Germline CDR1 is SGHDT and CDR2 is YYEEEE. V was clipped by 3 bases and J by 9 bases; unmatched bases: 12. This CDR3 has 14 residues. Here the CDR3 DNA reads TGTGCCAGCAGCTCACCCTGGACAGGAGCGGCGCAGTACGTC. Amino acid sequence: CASSSPWTGAAQYV.

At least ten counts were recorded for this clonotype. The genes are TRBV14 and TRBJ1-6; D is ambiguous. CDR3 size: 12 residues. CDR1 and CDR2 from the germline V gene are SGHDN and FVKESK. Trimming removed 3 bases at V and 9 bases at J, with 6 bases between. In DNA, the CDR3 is TGTGCCAGCAGCCATTCCCTTTCACCCCTCCACTTT. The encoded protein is CASSHSLSPLHF.

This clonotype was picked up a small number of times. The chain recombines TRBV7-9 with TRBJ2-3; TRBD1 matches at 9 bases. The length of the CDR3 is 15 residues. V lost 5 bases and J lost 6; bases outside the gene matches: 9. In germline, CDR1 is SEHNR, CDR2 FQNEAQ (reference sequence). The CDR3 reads CASSGWTGAQDTQYF. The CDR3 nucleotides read TGTGCCAGCAGCGGGTGGACAGGGGCCCAGGATACGCAGTATTTT.

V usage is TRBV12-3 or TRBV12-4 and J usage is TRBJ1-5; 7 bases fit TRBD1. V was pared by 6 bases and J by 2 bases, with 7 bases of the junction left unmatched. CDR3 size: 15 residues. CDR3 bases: TGTGCCAGCAGAGTCACAGGGGCCCGCAATCAGCCCCAGCATTTT. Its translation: CASRVTGARNQPQHF.

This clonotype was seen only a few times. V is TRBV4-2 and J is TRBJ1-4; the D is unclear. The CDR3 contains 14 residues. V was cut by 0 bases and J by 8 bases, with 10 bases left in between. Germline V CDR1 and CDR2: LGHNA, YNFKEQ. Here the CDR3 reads CASSQDHTGEKLFF. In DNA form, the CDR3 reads TGTGCCAGCAGCCAAGATCATACGGGGGAAAAACTGTTTTTT.

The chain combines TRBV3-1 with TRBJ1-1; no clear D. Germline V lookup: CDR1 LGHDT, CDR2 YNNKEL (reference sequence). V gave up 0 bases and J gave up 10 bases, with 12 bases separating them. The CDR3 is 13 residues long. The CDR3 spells CASSQDTLVGAFF. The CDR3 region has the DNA TGTGCCAGCAGCCAAGATACCCTAGTTGGAGCTTTCTTT.